Each of the 21 T cell receptor beta chains below was sequenced from the same sample in a study of shared clonotypes between healthy human individuals. Generated by immunoSEQ multiplex PCR, the TCRdb table keeps only in-frame clones and is missing some. Of over 2,000,000 clones listed, just over 90% are singletons. Naive CD8 isolation took CD45RO-negative cells positively selected for CCR7 and excluded terminally differentiated effector memory CD45RA+ cells. The sample taken for sequencing was naive CD8+ T cells from PBMCs. Receptors originate from a young man in good health. Some clones in this sample may be carry-over from other donors' samples.

CDR3 protein: CATSRARTASSPEQYF. The CDR3 region has the DNA TGTGCCACCAGCAGGGCACGGACGGCTTCTTCCCCCGAGCAGTACTTC. The chain links TRBV15 to TRBJ2-7; D uncertain. The V and J ends lost 3 bases and 6 bases respectively, with 21 bases between them. The CDR3 length is 16 residues. Germline V gives CDR1 LNHNV, CDR2 YYDKDF (reference sequence).

The chain links TRBV14 to TRBJ2-7, with 7 bases matching TRBD2. Germline V gives CDR1 SGHDN, CDR2 FVKESK. The ends lost 4 bases at V and 9 bases at J; junction bases unmatched: 9. The CDR3 runs to 13 residues. The CDR3 loop reads CASSRSTWEGQYF. The CDR3 DNA reads TGTGCCAGCAGCCGGTCGACATGGGAGGGGCAGTACTTC.

A single count supports this clone. CDR3 residues: CAWARALSSYNEQFF. Written as DNA, the CDR3 is TGTGCCTGGGCTAGGGCCTTAAGCTCCTACAATGAGCAGTTCTTC. V and J are TRBV30 and TRBJ2-1; D not resolved. V gave up 5 bases and J gave up 0 bases, with 14 bases separating them. The CDR3 consists of 15 residues. The V gene's germline CDR1 is GTSNPN and CDR2 SVGIG (reference sequence). Supplemented by reference TRBV30 and TRBJ2-1, the full variable domain reads SQTIHQWPATLVQPVGSPLSLECTVEGTSNPNLYWYRQAAGRGLQLLFYSVGIGQISSEVPQNLSASRPQDRQFILSSKKLLLSDSGFYLCAWARALSSYNEQFFGPGTRLTVL.

This chain joins TRBV2 and TRBJ2-2; 11 bases map to TRBD2. Germline-derived CDR1 and CDR2 are SNHLY and FYNNEI. With 5 bases clipped from V and 3 bases from J, the junction kept 5 bases outside the gene matches. This CDR3 comprises 16 residues. In nucleotides, the CDR3 is TGTGCCAGCAGTCGTCGGACTAGCGGGTACACCGGGGAGCTGTTTTTT. Protein sequence: CASSRRTSGYTGELFF.

This chain links TRBV5-4 with TRBJ2-7, with 8 bases aligning to TRBD1. This CDR3 spans 16 amino acids. Looked up from germline, CDR1 is SGHNT and CDR2 is YYREEE (reference sequence). The V and J ends lost 2 bases and 6 bases, in that order; junction bases with no gene match: 13. In nucleotides, the CDR3 is TGTGCCAGCAGCTTACGGACGGGACAGGTCGATATCGAGCAGTACTTC. Translation gives CASSLRTGQVDIEQYF.

This clone was seen only once. J is TRBJ1-1 and V is TRBV6-6; D gene ambiguous. The germline V gene has CDR1 MNHNY and CDR2 SVGAGI (reference sequence). This CDR3 has 15 amino acids. The ends were cut back, 6 bases at V and 1 base at J, with 15 bases in the middle. The CDR3 region has the DNA TGTGCCAGCAGCCTGTTGTTCGGGTCGAACACTGAAGCTTTCTTT. Amino acid sequence: CASSLLFGSNTEAFF.

V and J are TRBV11-2 and TRBJ2-3, with 7 bases identical to TRBD1. The CDR3 sequence is 16 residues long. CDR1 and CDR2 from the germline V gene are SGHAT and FQNNGV. J gave up 6 bases and V 5 bases, and 14 bases lay outside the gene matches. This CDR3 reads CASSPGDSSLSDTQYF. The CDR3 DNA reads as TGTGCCAGCAGCCCAGGGGACAGTTCTTTATCGGATACGCAGTATTTT.

The V call is TRBV2, the J call TRBJ2-5, with TRBD2 matching 12 bases. V was clipped by 2 bases and J by 5 bases; unmatched bases: 12. Per germline, CDR1 SNHLY and CDR2 FYNNEI. CDR3 size: 18 residues. CDR3 sequence (DNA): TGTGCCAGCAGTGAATTTGCTAGCGGGAGGGCCGGAGGGGAGACCCAGTACTTC. Encoded protein: CASSEFASGRAGGETQYF.

The CDR3 sequence: CASSEPQETQYF. The DNA for the CDR3 is TGTGCCAGCAGTGAACCCCAAGAGACCCAGTACTTC. The chain has TRBV25-1 and TRBJ2-5; D is ambiguous. This CDR3 has 12 residues. V was cut by 2 bases and J by 1 base, with 2 bases left in between. Germline assignment: CDR1 MGHDK and CDR2 SYGVNS.

This chain uses TRBV13 with TRBJ1-1, with unresolved D. This CDR3 is 13 amino acids long. Germline-derived CDR1 and CDR2 are PRHDT and FYEKMQ (reference sequence). V lost 1 base to trimming and J lost 3 bases, with 6 bases between them. As DNA, the CDR3 is TGTGCCAGCAGCTTAGAGGTGGACACTGAAGCTTTCTTT. Its translation: CASSLEVDTEAFF.

The chain joins TRBV5-1 to TRBJ1-5; D not resolved. The CDR3 extends over 20 amino acids. Germline V gene lookup returns CDR1 SGHRS and CDR2 YFSETQ. Deletions cut 3 bases from V and 4 bases from J, with 29 bases between. The CDR3 protein is CASSSLRPAGAAIKNQPQHF. CDR3 sequence (DNA): TGCGCCAGCAGCTCTTTGAGACCCGCGGGCGCAGCTATCAAGAATCAGCCCCAGCATTTT.

The chain employs TRBV7-9 and TRBJ2-4, with D unresolved. The CDR3 runs to 15 residues. V lost 6 bases, J lost 2 bases, and 14 bases lay in between. Germline lookup yields CDR1 SEHNR and CDR2 FQNEAQ (reference sequence). CDR3 sequence: CASSHRSQTKNIQYF. CDR3 DNA sequence: TGTGCCAGCAGTCACCGGAGCCAGACCAAAAACATTCAGTACTTC.

The chain couples TRBV28 to TRBJ2-3, with D unclear. The CDR3 is 16 residues long. Germline V gene lookup returns CDR1 MDHEN and CDR2 SYDVKM. V was pared by 4 bases and J by 1 base, with 15 bases between. CDR3: CASSSYPDWGTDTQYF. The CDR3 nucleotides are TGTGCCAGCAGTTCCTACCCTGACTGGGGCACAGATACGCAGTATTTT.

With regard to this clone: Distinct nucleotide sequences in the sample also encode this CDR3. V usage is TRBV9 and J usage is TRBJ2-1; 13 bases are shared with TRBD2. The ends lost 3 bases at V and 7 bases at J; junction bases unmatched: 4. Germline V gene lookup returns CDR1 SGDLS and CDR2 YYNGEE. The length of the CDR3 is 15 residues. CDR3 nucleotide sequence: TGTGCCAGCAGCGGACTAGCGGGAGGAGGAAATGAGCAGTTCTTC. It translates to CASSGLAGGGNEQFF.

V and J are TRBV10-3 and TRBJ2-7; D not certain. CDR3 length equals 13 residues. With 4 bases removed from V and 3 bases from J, the gap between germline ends came to 10 bases. Germline V gives CDR1 ENHRY, CDR2 SYGVKD. Here the CDR3 reads CAISVGTFYEQYF. The CDR3, as DNA: TGTGCCATCAGTGTGGGCACCTTCTACGAGCAGTACTTC.

The V call is TRBV27, the J call TRBJ2-7; the D gene is possibly TRBD1 (5 bases). The V gene's germline CDR1 is MNHEY and CDR2 SMNVEV (reference sequence). The CDR3 covers 14 residues. V dropped 2 bases and J dropped 7 bases, with 15 bases sitting between them. CDR3 residues: CASSLAPGIWEQYF. For the CDR3, the DNA is TGTGCCAGCAGTTTAGCCCCAGGGATCTGGGAGCAGTACTTC.

The gene calls are TRBV19 and TRBJ2-5; possible D gene TRBD1, 6 bases. The CDR3 totals 13 residues. Trimming left V 5 bases short and J 5 bases short, with 12 bases between. Germline loops: CDR1 LNHDA, CDR2 SQIVND (reference sequence). The CDR3 nucleotides are TGTGCCAGTAGTCCCCGGACAGTTGAGACCCAGTACTTC. Its translation: CASSPRTVETQYF.

The chain combines TRBV27 with TRBJ2-2; D may correspond to TRBD1 or TRBD2 (5 bases each). CDR1 is MNHEY, CDR2 SMNVEV, per germline (reference sequence). CDR3 length: 13 residues. Between the trimmed V and J ends, which lost 9 bases and 6 bases, there was a span of 14 bases. CDR3 DNA sequence: TGTGCCAGTTATGCCGTGGGGGCCGGGGAGCTGTTTTTT. Translation gives CASYAVGAGELFF.

J is TRBJ1-1 and V is TRBV7-2; TRBD1 aligns across 8 bases. V was pared by 5 bases and J by 0 bases, with 5 bases of the junction left unmatched. The germline V gene encodes CDR1 SGHTA and CDR2 FQGNSA. The CDR3 runs 15 residues. The CDR3 spells CASSMGQDLNTEAFF. In DNA, the CDR3 is TGTGCCAGCAGCATGGGACAGGATTTGAACACTGAAGCTTTCTTT.

The CDR3 DNA reads TGTGCCAGCAGTTTATCCCCCGCAGGCCTACTGTACTTC. Amino acids: CASSLSPAGLLYF. The chain recombines TRBV28 with TRBJ2-7; D not resolved. The germline V gene encodes CDR1 MDHEN and CDR2 SYDVKM. The CDR3 is 13 residues long. V shed 1 base and J shed 12 bases, with 16 bases lying between them.

The chain joins TRBV7-9 to TRBJ1-2, with unresolved D. The V gene's germline CDR1 is SEHNR and CDR2 FQNEAQ (reference sequence). Trimming shortened V by 1 base and J by 4 bases, and 13 bases separated the two germline ends. The CDR3 contains 15 residues. CDR3 DNA sequence: TGTGCCAGCAGCTTAGTCCGGGAGGTCGCCTATGGCTACACCTTC. As protein: CASSLVREVAYGYTF.